The source of this T cell receptor beta chain is a study of PD-1 blockade in classical Hodgkin lymphoma. Findings of the study overall: It was reported that newly diagnosed patients had less baseline TCR diversity than healthy donors.

On this clone: Its antigen remains unidentified.

Libraries were prepared by immunoSEQ multiplex PCR; TCRdb keeps only in-frame clonotypes and omits some of them. Here the sample spans some 24,000 clones, roughly three quarters being singletons. Following autologous stem cell transplantation, relapse occurred in every patient, and exposure to brentuximab vedotin varied. Germline values: CDR1 SGHKS, CDR2 YYEKEE (reference sequence). The CDR3 spans 15 residues. With 3 bases removed from V and 1 base from J, the gap between germline ends came to 11 bases. The chain couples TRBV5-5 to TRBJ1-3; D might be TRBD1 (6 bases). The TCR comes from a human donor with classical Hodgkin lymphoma. This specimen was peripheral blood mononuclear cells (PBMCs), taken at baseline. CDR3 sequence: CASSWQGSSGNTIYF. The CDR3 DNA is TGTGCCAGCAGCTGGCAGGGGAGTTCTGGAAACACCATATATTTT.